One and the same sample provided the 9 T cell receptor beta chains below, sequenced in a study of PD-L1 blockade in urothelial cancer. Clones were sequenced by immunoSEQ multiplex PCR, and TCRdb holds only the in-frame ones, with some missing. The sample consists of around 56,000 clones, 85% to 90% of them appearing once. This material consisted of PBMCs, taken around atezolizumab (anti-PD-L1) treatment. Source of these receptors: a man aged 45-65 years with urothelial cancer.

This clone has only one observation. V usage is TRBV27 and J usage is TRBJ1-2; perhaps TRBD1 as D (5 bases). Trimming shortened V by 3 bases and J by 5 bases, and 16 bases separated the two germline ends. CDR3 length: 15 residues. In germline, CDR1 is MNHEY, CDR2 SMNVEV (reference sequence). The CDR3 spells CASSFGQGGGYGYTF. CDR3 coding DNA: TGTGCCAGCAGTTTTGGGCAGGGAGGCGGTTATGGCTACACCTTC.

CDR3 bases: TGTGCCAGCAGTCCCGGACAGCATGGTCCCACTGAAGCTTTCTTT. As protein: CASSPGQHGPTEAFF. The chain is built from TRBV9 and TRBJ1-1; possible D gene TRBD1, 6 bases. Trimming shortened V by 5 bases and J by 4 bases, and 18 bases separated the two germline ends. The CDR3 contains 15 residues. Per the germline V gene, CDR1 is SGDLS and CDR2 is YYNGEE.

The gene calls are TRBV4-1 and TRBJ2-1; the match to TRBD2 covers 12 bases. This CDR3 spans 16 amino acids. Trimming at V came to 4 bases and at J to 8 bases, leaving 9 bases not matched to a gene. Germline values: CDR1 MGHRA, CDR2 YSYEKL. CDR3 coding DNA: TGCGCCAGCAGCCTTTCGACTAGCGGGAGTGTCCATGAGCAGTTCTTC. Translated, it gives CASSLSTSGSVHEQFF.

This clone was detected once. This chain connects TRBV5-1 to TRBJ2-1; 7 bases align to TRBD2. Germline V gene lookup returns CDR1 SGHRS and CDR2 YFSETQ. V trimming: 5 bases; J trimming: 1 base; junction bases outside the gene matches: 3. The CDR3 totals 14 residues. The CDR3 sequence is CASRAGESYNEQFF. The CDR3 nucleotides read TGCGCCAGCAGGGCGGGAGAGTCCTACAATGAGCAGTTCTTC.

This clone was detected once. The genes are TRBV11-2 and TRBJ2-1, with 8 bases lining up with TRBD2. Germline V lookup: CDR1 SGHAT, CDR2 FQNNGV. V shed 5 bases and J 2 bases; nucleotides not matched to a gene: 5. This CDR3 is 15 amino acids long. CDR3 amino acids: CASSMTSETYNEQFF. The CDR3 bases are TGTGCCAGCAGCATGACTAGCGAAACCTACAATGAGCAGTTCTTC. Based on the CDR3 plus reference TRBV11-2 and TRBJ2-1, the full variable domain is EAGVAQSPRYKIIEKRQSVAFWCNPISGHATLYWYQQILGQGPKLLIQFQNNGVVDDSQLPKDRFSAERLKGVDSTLKIQPAKLEDSAVYLCASSMTSETYNEQFFGPGTRLTVL.

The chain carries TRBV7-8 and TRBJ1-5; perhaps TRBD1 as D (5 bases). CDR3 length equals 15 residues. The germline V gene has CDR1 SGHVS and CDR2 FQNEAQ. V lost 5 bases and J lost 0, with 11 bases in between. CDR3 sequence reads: CASSLTGRSNQPQHF. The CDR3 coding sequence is TGTGCCAGCAGCCTAACAGGACGTAGCAATCAGCCCCAGCATTTT.

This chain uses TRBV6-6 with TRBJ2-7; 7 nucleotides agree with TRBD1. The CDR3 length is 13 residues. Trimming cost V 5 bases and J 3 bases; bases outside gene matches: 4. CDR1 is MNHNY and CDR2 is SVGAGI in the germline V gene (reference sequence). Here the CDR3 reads CASSDRQGYEQYF. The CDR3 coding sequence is TGTGCCAGCAGTGATAGACAGGGCTACGAGCAGTACTTC.

Here the CDR3 DNA reads TGTGCCTGGAGTGTTCGGCAGGGGAGTGAAAAACTGTTTTTT. It encodes CAWSVRQGSEKLFF. The J gene is TRBJ1-4, the V gene TRBV30; D is perhaps TRBD1 (6 bases). Trimming removed 0 bases at V and 7 bases at J, with 12 bases between. CDR1 is GTSNPN and CDR2 is SVGIG in the germline V gene (reference sequence). The CDR3 spans 14 residues.

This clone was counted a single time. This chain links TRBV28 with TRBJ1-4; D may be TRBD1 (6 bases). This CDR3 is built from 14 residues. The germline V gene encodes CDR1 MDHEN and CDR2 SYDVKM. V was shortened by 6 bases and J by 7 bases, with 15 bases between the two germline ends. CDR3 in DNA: TGTGCCAGCAGCAAACAGGGTGGGAGTGAAAAACTGTTTTTT. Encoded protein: CASSKQGGSEKLFF.